The present entry profiles one T cell receptor (beta chain) with its context. Its antigen is as yet unknown. The data belong to a study of T cell responses to AZD1222 COVID-19 vaccine. Broader study findings: At study baseline, merely six AZD1222 recipients were seropositive. It was only after the peak T cell response that any repertoires were sampled.

Trimming took off 6 bases at V and 7 bases at J, with 22 bases between the two ends. This CDR3 spans 15 amino acids. Germline V gene lookup returns CDR1 SGHNT and CDR2 YYREEE (reference sequence). TCRdb keeps only in-frame clones here, not all; method: immunoSEQ multiplex PCR. The sample has 200,000 or so clones, more than 75% seen once. The sample here was peripheral blood, taken on day 0 of MenACWY control vaccination. The chain uses TRBV5-4 and TRBJ1-2; D perhaps matches TRBD1 (5 bases). This receptor was identified in an adult in good health. CDR3 sequence: CASITRGRWGGGYTF. CDR3 bases: TGTGCCAGCATCACCCGGGGACGGTGGGGTGGTGGCTACACCTTC.